This T cell receptor (beta chain) was found in a study of response to subunit inactivated influenza vaccine. TCRdb recomputed calls from the RT-PCR reads with MiXCR, one row per CDR3 protein. This table has approximately 500,000 distinct CDR3 sequences, 11% to 15% appearing once. This CDR3 region has 16 residues. V lost 4 bases, J lost 1 base, and 7 bases stayed unmatched. The germline CDR1 and CDR2 sequences are LGHDT and YNNKEL (reference sequence). The chain has TRBV3-1 and TRBJ2-5; 9 bases are shared with TRBD2. The sample consisted of PBMCs from blood, taken roughly 12 days after vaccination. This sequence was found in a man between 50 and 59 years old who received an inactivated influenza vaccine. CDR3 sequence (DNA): TGTGCCAGCAGCCCGACTAGCGGAACGCTCCAAGAGACCCAGTACTTC. It translates to CASSPTSGTLQETQYF.